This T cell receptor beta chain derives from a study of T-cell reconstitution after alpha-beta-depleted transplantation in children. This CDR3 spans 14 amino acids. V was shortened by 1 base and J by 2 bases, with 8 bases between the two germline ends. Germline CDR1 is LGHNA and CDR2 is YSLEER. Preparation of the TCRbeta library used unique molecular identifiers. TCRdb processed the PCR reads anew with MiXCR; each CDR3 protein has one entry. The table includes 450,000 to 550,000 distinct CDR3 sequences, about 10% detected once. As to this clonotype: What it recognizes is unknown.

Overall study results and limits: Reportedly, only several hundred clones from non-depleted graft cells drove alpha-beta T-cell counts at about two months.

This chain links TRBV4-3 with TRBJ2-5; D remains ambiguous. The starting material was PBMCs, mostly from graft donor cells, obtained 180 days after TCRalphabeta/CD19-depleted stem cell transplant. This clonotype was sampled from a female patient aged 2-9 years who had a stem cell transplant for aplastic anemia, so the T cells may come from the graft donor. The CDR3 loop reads CASSQVGLQETQYF. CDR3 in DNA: TGCGCCAGCAGCCAAGTAGGTTTACAAGAGACCCAGTACTTC.